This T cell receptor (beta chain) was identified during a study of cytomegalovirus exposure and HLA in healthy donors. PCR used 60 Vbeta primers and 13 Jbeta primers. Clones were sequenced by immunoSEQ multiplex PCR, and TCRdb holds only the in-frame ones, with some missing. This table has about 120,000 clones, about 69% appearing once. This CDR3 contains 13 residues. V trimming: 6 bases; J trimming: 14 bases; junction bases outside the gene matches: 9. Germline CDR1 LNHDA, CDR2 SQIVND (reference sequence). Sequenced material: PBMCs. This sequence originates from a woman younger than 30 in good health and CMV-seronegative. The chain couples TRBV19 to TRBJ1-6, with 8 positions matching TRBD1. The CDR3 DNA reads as TGTGCCAGTAGACCCCCAGGGGGCGAGGCCCTCCACTTT. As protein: CASRPPGGEALHF.